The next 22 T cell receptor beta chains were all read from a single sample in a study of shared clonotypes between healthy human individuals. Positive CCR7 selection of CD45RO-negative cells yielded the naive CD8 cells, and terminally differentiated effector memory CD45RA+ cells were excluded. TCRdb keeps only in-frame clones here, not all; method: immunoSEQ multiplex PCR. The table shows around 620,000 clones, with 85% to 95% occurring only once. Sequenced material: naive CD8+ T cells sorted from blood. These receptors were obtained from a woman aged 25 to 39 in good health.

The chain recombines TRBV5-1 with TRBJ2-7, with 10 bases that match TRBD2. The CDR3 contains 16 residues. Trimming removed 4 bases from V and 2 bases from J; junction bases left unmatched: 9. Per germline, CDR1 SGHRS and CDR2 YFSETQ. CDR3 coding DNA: TGCGCCAGCAGCGTGACTGGACTAGCGGAGGCCTACGAGCAGTACTTC. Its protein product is CASSVTGLAEAYEQYF.

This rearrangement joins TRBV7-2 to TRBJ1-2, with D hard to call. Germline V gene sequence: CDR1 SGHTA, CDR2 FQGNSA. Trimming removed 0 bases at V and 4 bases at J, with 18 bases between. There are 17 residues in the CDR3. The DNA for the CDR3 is TGTGCCAGCAGCTTAGCGCGGTATGGGGAATTCGGCTATGGCTACACCTTC. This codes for CASSLARYGEFGYGYTF.

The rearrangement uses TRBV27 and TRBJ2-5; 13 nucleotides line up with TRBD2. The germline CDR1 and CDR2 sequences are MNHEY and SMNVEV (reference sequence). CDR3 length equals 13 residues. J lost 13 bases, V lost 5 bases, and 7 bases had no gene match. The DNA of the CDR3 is TGTGCCAGCAGTCCCCGGACTAGCGGGAGCGCGTACTTC. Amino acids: CASSPRTSGSAYF.

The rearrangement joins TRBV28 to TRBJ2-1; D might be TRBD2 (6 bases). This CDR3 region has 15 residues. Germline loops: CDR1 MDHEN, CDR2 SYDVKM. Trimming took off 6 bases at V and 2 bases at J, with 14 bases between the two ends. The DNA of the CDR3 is TGTGCCAGCAGGTCGAGCGGGCTAGCCTACAATGAGCAGTTCTTC. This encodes CASRSSGLAYNEQFF. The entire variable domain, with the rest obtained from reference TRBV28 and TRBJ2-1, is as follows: DVKVTQSSRYLVKRTGEKVFLECVQDMDHENMFWYRQDPGLGLRLIYFSYDVKMKEKGDIPEGYSVSREKKERFSLILESASTNQTSMYLCASRSSGLAYNEQFFGPGTRLTVL.

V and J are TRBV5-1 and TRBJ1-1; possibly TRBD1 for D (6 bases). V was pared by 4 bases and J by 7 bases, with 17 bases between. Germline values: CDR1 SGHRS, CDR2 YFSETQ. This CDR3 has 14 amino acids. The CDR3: CASSVGGFVYEAFF. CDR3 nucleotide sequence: TGCGCCAGCAGCGTAGGGGGATTCGTCTATGAAGCTTTCTTT.

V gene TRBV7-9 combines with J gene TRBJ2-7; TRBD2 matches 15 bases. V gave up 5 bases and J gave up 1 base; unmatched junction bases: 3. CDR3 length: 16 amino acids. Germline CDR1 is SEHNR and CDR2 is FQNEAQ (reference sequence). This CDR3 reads CASSPGLAGGSYEQYF. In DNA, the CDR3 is TGTGCCAGCAGCCCCGGACTAGCGGGAGGGTCCTACGAGCAGTACTTC.

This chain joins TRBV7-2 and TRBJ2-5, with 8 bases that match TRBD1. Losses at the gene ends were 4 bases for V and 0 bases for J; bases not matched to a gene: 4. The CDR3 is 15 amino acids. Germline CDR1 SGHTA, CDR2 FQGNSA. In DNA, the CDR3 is TGTGCCAGCAGCTCCCCGACAGGGGACCAAGAGACCCAGTACTTC. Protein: CASSSPTGDQETQYF.

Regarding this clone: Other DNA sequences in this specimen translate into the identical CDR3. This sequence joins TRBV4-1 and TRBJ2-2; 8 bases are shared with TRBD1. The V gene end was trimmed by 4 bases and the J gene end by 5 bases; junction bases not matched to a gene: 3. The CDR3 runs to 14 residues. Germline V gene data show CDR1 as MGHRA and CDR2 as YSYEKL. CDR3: CASSPWTGTGELFF. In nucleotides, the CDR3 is TGCGCCAGCAGCCCGTGGACAGGGACCGGGGAGCTGTTTTTT.

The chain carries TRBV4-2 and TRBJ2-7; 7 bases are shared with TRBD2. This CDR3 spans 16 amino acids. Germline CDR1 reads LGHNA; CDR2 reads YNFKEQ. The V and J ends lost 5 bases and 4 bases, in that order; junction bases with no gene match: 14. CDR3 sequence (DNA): TGTGCCAGCAGCTTGGCCCCCAGGACGGGACTATACGAGCAGTACTTC. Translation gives CASSLAPRTGLYEQYF.

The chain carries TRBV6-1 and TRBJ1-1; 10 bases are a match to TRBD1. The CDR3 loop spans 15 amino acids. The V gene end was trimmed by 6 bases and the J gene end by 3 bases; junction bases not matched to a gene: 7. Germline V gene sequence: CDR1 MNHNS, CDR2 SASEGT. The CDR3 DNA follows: TGTGCCAGCAGCAGGGACAGGGGTTTGGACACTGAAGCTTTCTTT. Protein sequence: CASSRDRGLDTEAFF.

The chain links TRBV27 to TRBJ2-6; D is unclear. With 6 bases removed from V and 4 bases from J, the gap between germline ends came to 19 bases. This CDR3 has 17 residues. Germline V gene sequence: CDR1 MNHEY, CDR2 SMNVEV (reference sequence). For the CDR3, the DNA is TGTGCCAGCAGGGGAAATATAGGGTTCTCGGGGGCCAACGTCCTGACTTTC. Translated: CASRGNIGFSGANVLTF.

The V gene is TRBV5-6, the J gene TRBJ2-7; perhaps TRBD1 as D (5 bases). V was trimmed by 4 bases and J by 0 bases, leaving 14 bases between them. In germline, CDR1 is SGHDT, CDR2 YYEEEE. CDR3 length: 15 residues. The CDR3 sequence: CASSLGAETSYEQYF. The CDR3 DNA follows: TGTGCCAGCAGCCTAGGGGCGGAAACCTCCTACGAGCAGTACTTC.

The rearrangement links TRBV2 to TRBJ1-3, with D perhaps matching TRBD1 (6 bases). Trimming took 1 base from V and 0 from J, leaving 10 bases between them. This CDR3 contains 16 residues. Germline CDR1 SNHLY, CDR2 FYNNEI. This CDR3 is CASSEGTEGSGNTIYF. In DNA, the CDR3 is TGTGCCAGCAGTGAAGGGACAGAGGGCTCTGGAAACACCATATATTTT.

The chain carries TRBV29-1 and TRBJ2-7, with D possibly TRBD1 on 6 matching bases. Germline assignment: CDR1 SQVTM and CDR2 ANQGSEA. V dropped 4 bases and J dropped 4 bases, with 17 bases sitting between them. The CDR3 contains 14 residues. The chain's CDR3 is CSVVIGQRIYEQYF. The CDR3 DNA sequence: TGCAGCGTTGTGATAGGACAGCGAATTTACGAGCAGTACTTC.

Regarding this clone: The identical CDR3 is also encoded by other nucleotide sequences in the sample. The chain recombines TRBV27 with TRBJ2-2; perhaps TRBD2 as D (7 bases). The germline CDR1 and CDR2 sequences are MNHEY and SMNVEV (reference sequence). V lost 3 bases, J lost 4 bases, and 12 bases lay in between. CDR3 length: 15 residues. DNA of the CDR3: TGTGCCAGCAGTTTCGGGGGGCCCCGCACCGGGGAGCTGTTTTTT. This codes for CASSFGGPRTGELFF.

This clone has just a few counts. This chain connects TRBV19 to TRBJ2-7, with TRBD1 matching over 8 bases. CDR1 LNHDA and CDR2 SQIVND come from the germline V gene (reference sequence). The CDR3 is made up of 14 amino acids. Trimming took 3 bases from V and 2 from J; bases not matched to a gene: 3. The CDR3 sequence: CASSMGTGTYEQYF. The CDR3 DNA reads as TGTGCCAGTAGTATGGGGACAGGTACCTACGAGCAGTACTTC.

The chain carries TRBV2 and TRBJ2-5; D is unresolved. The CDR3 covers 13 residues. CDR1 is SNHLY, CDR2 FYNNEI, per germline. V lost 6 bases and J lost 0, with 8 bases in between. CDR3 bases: TGTGCCAGCAGCCCGGGCTACCAAGAGACCCAGTACTTC. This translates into CASSPGYQETQYF. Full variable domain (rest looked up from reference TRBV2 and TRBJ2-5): EPEVTQTPSHQVTQMGQEVILRCVPISNHLYFYWYRQILGQKVEFLVSFYNNEISEKSEIFDDQFSVERPDGSNFTLKIRSTKLEDSAMYFCASSPGYQETQYFGPGTRLLVL.

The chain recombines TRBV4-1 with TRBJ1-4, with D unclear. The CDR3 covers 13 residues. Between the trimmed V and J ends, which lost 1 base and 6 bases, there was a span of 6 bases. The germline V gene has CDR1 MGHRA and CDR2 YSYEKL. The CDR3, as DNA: TGCGCCAGCAGCCAAGGGGTCTATGAAAAACTGTTTTTT. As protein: CASSQGVYEKLFF.

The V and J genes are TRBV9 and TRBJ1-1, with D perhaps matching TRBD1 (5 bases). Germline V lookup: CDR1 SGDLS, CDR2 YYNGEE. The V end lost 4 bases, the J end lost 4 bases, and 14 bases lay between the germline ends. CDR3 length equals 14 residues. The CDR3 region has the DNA TGTGCCAGCAGCTTCTCCGGCGGGGGCACTGAAGCTTTCTTT. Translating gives CASSFSGGGTEAFF.

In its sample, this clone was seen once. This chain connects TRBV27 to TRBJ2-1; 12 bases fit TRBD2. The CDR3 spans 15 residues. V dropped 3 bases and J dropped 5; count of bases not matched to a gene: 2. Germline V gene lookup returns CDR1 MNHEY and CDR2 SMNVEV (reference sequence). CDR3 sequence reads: CASSLTSGSNNEQFF. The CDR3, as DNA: TGTGCCAGCAGTTTGACTAGCGGGAGTAACAATGAGCAGTTCTTC.

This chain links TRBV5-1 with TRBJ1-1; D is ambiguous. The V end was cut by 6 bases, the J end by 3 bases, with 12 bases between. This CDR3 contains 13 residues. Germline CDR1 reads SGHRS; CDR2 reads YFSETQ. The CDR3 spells CASTPGVDTEAFF. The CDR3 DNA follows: TGCGCCAGCACCCCGGGTGTGGACACTGAAGCTTTCTTT.

The CDR3 protein is CASSLRTGNEKLFF. The CDR3, as DNA: TGTGCCAGCAGCCTAAGGACAGGGAATGAAAAACTGTTTTTT. V and J are TRBV7-9 and TRBJ1-4; 8 bases align to TRBD1. The CDR3 has 14 amino acids. J gave up 5 bases and V 5 bases, and 4 bases lay outside the gene matches. In germline, CDR1 is SEHNR, CDR2 FQNEAQ (reference sequence).